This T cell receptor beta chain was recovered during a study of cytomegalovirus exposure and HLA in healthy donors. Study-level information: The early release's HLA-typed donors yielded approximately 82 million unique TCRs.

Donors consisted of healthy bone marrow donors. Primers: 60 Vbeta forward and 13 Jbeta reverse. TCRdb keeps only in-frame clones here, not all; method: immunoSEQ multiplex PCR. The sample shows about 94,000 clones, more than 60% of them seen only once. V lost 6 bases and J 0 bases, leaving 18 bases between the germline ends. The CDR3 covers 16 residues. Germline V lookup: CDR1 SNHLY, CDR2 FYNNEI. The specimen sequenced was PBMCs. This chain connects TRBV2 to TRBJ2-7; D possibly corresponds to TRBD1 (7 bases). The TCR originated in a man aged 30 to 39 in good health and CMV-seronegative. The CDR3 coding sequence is TGTGCCAGCAGACCACCCCAGGGGGGCAGCTCCTACGAGCAGTACTTC. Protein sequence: CASRPPQGGSSYEQYF.